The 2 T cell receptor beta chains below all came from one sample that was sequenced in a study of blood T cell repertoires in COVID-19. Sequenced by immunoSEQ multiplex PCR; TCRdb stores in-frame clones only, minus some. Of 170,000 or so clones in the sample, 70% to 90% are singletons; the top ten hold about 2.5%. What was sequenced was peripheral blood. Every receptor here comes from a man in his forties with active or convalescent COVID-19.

CDR3 region: CSARKGLLFF. The CDR3 nucleotides are TGCAGTGCTAGAAAGGGACTACTCTTCTTC. This rearrangement joins TRBV20-1 to TRBJ2-1, with TRBD2 matching over 7 bases. V shed 2 bases, J shed 16 bases, and the junction held 5 bases outside the gene matches. CDR1 DFQATT and CDR2 SNEGSKA come from the germline V gene (reference sequence). The length of the CDR3 is 10 residues.

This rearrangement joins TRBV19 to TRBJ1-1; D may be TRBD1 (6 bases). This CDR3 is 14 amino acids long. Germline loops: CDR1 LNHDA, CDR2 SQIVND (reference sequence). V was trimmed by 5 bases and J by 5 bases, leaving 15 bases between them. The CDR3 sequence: CASSGNREGTEAFF. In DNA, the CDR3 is TGTGCCAGTAGTGGCAACAGGGAAGGGACTGAAGCTTTCTTT.